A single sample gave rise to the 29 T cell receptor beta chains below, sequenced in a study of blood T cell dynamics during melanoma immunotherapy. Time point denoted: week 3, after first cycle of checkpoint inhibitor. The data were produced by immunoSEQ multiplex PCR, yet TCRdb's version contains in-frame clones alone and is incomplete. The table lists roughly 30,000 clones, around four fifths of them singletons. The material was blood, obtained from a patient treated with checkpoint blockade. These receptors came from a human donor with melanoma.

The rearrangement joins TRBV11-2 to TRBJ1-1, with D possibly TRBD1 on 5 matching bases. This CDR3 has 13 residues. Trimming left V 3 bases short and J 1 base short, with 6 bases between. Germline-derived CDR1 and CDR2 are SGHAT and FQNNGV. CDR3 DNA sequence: TGTGCCAGCAGCTTTGGGACGAACACTGAAGCTTTCTTT. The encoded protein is CASSFGTNTEAFF.

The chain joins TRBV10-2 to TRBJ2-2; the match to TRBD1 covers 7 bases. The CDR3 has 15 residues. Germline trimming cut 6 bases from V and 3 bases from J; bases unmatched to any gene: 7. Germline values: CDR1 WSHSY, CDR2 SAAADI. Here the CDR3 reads CASRNGQVYTGELFF. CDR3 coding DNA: TGCGCCAGCAGAAACGGACAGGTTTACACCGGGGAGCTGTTTTTT.

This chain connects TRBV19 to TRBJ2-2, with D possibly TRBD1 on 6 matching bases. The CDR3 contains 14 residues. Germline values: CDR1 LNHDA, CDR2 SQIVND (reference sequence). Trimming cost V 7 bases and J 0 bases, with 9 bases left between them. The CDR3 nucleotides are TGTGCCAGTAACAGGGTCGCGAACACCGGGGAGCTGTTTTTT. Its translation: CASNRVANTGELFF.

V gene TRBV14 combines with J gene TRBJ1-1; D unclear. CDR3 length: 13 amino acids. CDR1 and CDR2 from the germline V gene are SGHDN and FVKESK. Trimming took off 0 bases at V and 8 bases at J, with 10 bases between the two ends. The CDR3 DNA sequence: TGTGCCAGCAGCCAAGATTTGGAGGGCGAAGCTTTCTTT. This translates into CASSQDLEGEAFF.

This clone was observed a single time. The CDR3 sequence is CASSQGGRSNQPQHF. The CDR3 nucleotides read TGTGCCAGCAGCCAAGGGGGTAGATCCAATCAGCCCCAGCATTTT. The chain recombines TRBV4-2 with TRBJ1-5, with D hard to call. This CDR3 contains 15 residues. Germline V gene lookup returns CDR1 LGHNA and CDR2 YNFKEQ. Trimming left V 1 base short and J 3 bases short, with 10 bases between.

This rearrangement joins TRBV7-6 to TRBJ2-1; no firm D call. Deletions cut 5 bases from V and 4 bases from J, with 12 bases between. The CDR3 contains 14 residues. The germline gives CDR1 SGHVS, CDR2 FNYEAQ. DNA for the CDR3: TGTGCCAGCAGCCCCGCCGCGAGGTACAATGAGCAGTTCTTC. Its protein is CASSPAARYNEQFF.

Written as DNA, the CDR3 is TGTGCCATTTCTGAAACCCCTAATTCACCCCTCCACTTT. Translation gives CAISETPNSPLHF. The chain is built from TRBV6-6 and TRBJ1-6, with D hard to call. CDR3 size: 13 residues. Trimming removed 10 bases from V and 6 bases from J, with 13 bases in between. Per germline, CDR1 MNHNY and CDR2 SVGAGI (reference sequence).

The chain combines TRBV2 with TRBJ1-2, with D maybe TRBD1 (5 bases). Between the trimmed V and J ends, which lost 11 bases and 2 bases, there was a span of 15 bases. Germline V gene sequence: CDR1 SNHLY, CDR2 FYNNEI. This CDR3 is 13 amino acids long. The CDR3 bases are TGTGCCTGGCTTTCTGGGGCGAACTATGGCTACACCTTC. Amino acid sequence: CAWLSGANYGYTF.

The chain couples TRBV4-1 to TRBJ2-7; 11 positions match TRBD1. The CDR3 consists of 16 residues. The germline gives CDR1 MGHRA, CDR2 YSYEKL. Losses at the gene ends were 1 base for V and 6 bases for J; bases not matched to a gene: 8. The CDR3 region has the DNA TGCGCCAGCAGCCAAGCCAGGGGTGGACAGGGGGCCGAGCAGTACTTC. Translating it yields CASSQARGGQGAEQYF.

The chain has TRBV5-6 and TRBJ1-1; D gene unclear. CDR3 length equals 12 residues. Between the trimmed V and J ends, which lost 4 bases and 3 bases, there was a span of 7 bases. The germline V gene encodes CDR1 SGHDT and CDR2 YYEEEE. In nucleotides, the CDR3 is TGTGCCAGCAGCGGCGGGTACACTGAAGCTTTCTTT. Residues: CASSGGYTEAFF.

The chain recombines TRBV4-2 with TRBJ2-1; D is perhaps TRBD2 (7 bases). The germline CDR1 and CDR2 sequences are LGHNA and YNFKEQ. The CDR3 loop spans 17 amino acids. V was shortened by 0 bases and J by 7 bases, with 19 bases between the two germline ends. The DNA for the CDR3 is TGTGCCAGCAGCCAAGAAGAGTTCGGGGGGCCACGTAATGAGCAGTTCTTC. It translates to CASSQEEFGGPRNEQFF.

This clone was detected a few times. CDR3 region: CASSPGLSNEQFF. CDR3 nucleotides: TGTGCCAGCAGCCCGGGACTCTCCAATGAGCAGTTCTTC. The chain has TRBV5-4 and TRBJ2-1, with a weak D call TRBD2 (6 bases). The germline CDR1 and CDR2 sequences are SGHNT and YYREEE (reference sequence). V lost 4 bases and J lost 6, with 11 bases in between. The CDR3 spans 13 residues. Using reference TRBV5-4 and TRBJ2-1 for the parts outside the CDR3, the full variable domain is ETGVTQSPTHLIKTRGQQVTLRCSSQSGHNTVSWYQQALGQGPQFIFQYYREEENGRGNFPPRFSGLQFPNYSSELNVNALELDDSALYLCASSPGLSNEQFFGPGTRLTVL.

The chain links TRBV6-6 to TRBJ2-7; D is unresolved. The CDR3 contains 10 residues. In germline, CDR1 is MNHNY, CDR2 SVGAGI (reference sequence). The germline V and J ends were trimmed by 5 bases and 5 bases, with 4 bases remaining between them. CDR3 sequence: CASSQDEQYF. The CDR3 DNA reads TGTGCCAGCAGTCAAGACGAGCAGTACTTC.

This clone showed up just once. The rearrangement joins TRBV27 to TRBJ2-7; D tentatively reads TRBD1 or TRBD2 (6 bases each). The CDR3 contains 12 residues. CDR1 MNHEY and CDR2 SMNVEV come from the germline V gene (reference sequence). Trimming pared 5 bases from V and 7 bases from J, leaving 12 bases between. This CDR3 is CASSQGGREQYF. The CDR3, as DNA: TGTGCCAGCAGTCAAGGGGGGAGGGAGCAGTACTTC.

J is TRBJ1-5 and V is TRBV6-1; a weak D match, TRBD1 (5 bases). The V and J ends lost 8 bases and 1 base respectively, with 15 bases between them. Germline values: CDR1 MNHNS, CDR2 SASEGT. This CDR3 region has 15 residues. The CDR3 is CASAGFPGSNQPQHF. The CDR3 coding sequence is TGTGCCAGCGCCGGCTTTCCAGGGAGCAATCAGCCCCAGCATTTT.

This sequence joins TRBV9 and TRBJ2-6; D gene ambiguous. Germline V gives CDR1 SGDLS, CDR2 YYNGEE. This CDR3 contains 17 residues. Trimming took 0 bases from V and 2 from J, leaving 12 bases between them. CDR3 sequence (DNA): TGTGCCAGCAGCGTAGTATTTGGACCACCTGGGGCCAACGTCCTGACTTTC. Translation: CASSVVFGPPGANVLTF.

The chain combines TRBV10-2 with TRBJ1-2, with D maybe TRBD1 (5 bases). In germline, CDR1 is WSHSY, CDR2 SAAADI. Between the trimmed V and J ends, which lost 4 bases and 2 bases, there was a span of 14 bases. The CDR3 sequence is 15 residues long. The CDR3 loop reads CASSGREQANYGYTF. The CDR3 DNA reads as TGCGCCAGCAGTGGAAGGGAACAGGCGAACTATGGCTACACCTTC.

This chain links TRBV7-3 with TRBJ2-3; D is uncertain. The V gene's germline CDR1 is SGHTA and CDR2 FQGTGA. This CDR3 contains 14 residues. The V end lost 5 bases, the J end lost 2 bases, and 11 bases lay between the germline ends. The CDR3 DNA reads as TGTGCCAGCAGCCCCGTGAGATTCACAGATACGCAGTATTTT. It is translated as CASSPVRFTDTQYF.

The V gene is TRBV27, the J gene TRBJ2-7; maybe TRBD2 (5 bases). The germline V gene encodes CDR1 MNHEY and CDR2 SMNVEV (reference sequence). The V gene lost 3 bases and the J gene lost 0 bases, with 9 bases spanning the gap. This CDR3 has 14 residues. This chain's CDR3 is CASSFFGSSYEQYF. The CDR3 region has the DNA TGTGCCAGCAGTTTTTTTGGGAGCTCCTACGAGCAGTACTTC.

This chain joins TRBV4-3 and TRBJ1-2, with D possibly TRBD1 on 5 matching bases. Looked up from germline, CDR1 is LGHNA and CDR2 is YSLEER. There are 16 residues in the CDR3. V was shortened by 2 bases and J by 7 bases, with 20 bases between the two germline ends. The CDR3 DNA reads TGCGCCAGCAGCCAATCCGGGGGAGTCGCAAGCGGTGGCTACACCTTC. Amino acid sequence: CASSQSGGVASGGYTF.

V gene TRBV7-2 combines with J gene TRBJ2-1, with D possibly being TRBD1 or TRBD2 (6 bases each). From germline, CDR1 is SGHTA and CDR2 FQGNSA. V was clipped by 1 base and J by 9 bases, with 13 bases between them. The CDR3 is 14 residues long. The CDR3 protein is CASSLVTGATEQFF. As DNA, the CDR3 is TGTGCCAGCAGCTTAGTTACGGGGGCGACTGAGCAGTTCTTC.

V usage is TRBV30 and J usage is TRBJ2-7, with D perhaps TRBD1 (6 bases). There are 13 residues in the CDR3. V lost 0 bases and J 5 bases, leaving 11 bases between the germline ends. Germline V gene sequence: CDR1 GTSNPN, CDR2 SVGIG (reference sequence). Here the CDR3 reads CAWSVQGFNEQYF. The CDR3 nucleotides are TGTGCCTGGAGTGTACAGGGCTTCAACGAGCAGTACTTC.

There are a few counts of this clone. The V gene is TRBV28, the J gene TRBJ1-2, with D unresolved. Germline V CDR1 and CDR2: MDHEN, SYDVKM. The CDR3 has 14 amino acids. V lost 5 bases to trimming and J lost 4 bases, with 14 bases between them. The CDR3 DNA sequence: TGTGCCAGCAGTCTCCAACCCGGCATCTATGGCTACACCTTC. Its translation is CASSLQPGIYGYTF.

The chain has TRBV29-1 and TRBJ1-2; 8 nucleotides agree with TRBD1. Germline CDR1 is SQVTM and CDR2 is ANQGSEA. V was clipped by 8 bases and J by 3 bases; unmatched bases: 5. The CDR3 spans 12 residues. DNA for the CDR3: TGCAGCACCCAGACAGGGGACTATGGCTACACCTTC. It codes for CSTQTGDYGYTF.

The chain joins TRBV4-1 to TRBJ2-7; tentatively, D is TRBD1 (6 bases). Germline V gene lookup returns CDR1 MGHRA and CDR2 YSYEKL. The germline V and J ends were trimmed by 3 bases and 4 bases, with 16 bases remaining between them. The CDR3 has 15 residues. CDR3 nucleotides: TGCGCCAGCAGCCAGGCCAGCGGACAGCTATACGAGCAGTACTTC. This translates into CASSQASGQLYEQYF.

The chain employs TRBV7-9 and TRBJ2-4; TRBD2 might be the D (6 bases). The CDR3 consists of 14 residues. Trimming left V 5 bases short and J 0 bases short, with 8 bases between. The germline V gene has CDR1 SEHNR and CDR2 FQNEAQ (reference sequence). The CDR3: CASSPAGAKNIQYF. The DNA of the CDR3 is TGTGCCAGCAGCCCAGCGGGAGCCAAAAACATTCAGTACTTC. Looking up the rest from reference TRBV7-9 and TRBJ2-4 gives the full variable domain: DTGVSQNPRHKITKRGQNVTFRCDPISEHNRLYWYRQTLGQGPEFLTYFQNEAQLEKSRLLSDRFSAERPKGSFSTLEIQRTEQGDSAMYLCASSPAGAKNIQYFGAGTRLSVL.

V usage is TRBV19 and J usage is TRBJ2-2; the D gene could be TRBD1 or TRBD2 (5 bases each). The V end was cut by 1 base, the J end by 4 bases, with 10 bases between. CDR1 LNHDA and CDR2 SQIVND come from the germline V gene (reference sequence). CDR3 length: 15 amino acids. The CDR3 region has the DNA TGTGCCAGTAGTATAGGAGGGGCGCGCACCGGGGAGCTGTTTTTT. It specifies CASSIGGARTGELFF. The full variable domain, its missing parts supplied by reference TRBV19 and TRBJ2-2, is DGGITQSPKYLFRKEGQNVTLSCEQNLNHDAMYWYRQDPGQGLRLIYYSQIVNDFQKGDIAEGYSVSREKKESFPLTVTSAQKNPTAFYLCASSIGGARTGELFFGEGSRLTVL.

CDR3 in DNA: TGTGCCAGCAGCTTGGTAGGACTAGCGGGCGCTTACGAGCAGTACTTC. Translated: CASSLVGLAGAYEQYF. The rearrangement joins TRBV5-5 to TRBJ2-7, with 11 bases fitting TRBD2. The V gene end was trimmed by 0 bases and the J gene end by 4 bases; junction bases not matched to a gene: 6. Germline loops: CDR1 SGHKS, CDR2 YYEKEE (reference sequence). The CDR3 sequence is 16 residues long.

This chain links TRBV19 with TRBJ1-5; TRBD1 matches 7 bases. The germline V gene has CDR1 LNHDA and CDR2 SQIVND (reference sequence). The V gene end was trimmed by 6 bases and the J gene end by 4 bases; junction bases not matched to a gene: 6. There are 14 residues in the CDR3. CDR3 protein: CASRKLQGNQPQHF. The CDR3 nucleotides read TGTGCCAGTAGGAAATTACAGGGGAATCAGCCCCAGCATTTT.